The present T cell receptor beta chain was sequenced within a study of technical replicates of blood from a few donors. The protocol was immunoSEQ multiplex PCR, while the TCRdb copy is restricted to in-frame clones and leaves out a portion. The profile shows 95,000 to 100,000 clones, roughly 95% of them singletons. CDR1 is SEHNR and CDR2 is FQNEAQ in the germline V gene (reference sequence). The V end lost 8 bases, the J end lost 0 bases, and 11 bases lay between the germline ends. The CDR3 extends over 13 amino acids. The chain recombines TRBV7-9 with TRBJ2-7, with a weak D call TRBD1 (5 bases). Source material: T cells isolated from PBMCs. The receptor comes from a human donor in good health. The CDR3: CASAGYLSYEQYF. CDR3 nucleotide sequence: TGTGCCAGCGCAGGGTACCTCTCCTACGAGCAGTACTTC.